This T cell receptor beta chain was sequenced in a study of vaccination and CD4 T cells after COVID-19. The study sequenced cultured CD4+ T cell DNA using the Oncomine TCR Beta short-read assay. Each CDR3 protein gets one entry after TCRdb re-called the PCR reads with MiXCR. This table holds about 4,500 distinct CDR3 sequences, approximately 52% found once. Remarks on this clonotype: Antigen unknown.

As for treatment: approximately nine-day PBMC culture with coronavirus spike peptide pools or control peptides (ViraFEST assay). The CDR3 extends over 16 amino acids. Losses at the gene ends were 3 bases for V and 4 bases for J; bases not matched to a gene: 10. Per germline, CDR1 DFQATT and CDR2 SNEGSKA (reference sequence). The sample taken for sequencing was CD4+ T cells from blood, cultured in vitro. This sequence originates from a human donor who had recovered from COVID-19. V gene TRBV20-1 combines with J gene TRBJ2-7; 12 positions match TRBD1. CDR3 sequence: CSARGFGTGGRYEQYF. DNA for the CDR3: TGCAGTGCTAGGGGGTTTGGGACAGGGGGCAGGTACGAGCAGTACTTC.